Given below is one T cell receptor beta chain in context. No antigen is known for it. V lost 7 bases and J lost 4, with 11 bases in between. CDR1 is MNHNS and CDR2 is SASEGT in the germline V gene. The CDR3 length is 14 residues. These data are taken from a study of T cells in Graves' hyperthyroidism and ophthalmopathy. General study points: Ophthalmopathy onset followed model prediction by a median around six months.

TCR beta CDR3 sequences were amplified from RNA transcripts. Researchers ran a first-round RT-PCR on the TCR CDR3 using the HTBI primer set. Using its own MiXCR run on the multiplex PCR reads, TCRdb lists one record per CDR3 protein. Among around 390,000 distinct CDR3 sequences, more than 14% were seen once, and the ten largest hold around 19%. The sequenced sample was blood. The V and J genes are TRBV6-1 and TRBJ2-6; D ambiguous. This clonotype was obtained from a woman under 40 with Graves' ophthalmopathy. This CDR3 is CASTTSGGANVLTF. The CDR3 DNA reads TGTGCCAGCACCACGTCTGGCGGGGCCAACGTCCTGACTTTC.